These 12 T cell receptor beta chains were sequenced from one sample in a study of beta chain features in type 1 diabetes (dated by TCRdb to the late 2010s). Library method: the immunoSEQ multiplex PCR assay. The High Capacity cDNA Reverse Transcription Kit was used to reverse transcribe all of the isolated RNA, meaning that expressed TCRB transcripts were what got sequenced. TCRdb obtained this table from immuneACCESS and retained in-frame rearrangements with V and J assigned. These tables miss some clones; where compared with another copy, unresolved V genes account for less than half of the shortfall, and the remainder is unexplained. This sample lists hundreds of thousands of clones; around 15% were detected once. Over 5.5% of the sample comes from the top ten. What was sequenced was central memory CD4+ T cells from blood. These receptors were obtained from a young man in good health.

The V call is TRBV21-1, the J call TRBJ2-7; TRBD1, the D gene given by the table, was not confirmed from the DNA. TRBV21-1 corresponds to a pseudogene. CDR3 length equals 17 residues. This chain's CDR3 is CASSKAVGQGQVYEQYF. The CDR3 DNA is TGTGCCAGCAGCAAAGCTGTAGGGCAGGGGCAGGTCTACGAGCAGTACTTC.

V and J are TRBV7-9 and TRBJ1-1, with D unclear. Trimming pared 2 bases from V and 1 base from J, leaving 8 bases between. Germline V lookup: CDR1 SEHNR, CDR2 FQNEAQ (reference sequence). The CDR3 spans 14 residues. The DNA of the CDR3 is TGTGCCAGCAGCTTATTCTCAGAGAACACTGAAGCTTTCTTT. Residues: CASSLFSENTEAFF.

This clone was found a few times. DNA of the CDR3: TGTGCCAGCAGCCAAGATGGGTTTACGAACACTGAAGCTTTCTTT. Amino acid sequence: CASSQDGFTNTEAFF. The chain is built from TRBV4-2 and TRBJ1-1; D remains unclear. CDR3 length: 15 amino acids. Between the trimmed V and J ends, which lost 0 bases and 1 base, there was a span of 9 bases. CDR1 is LGHNA and CDR2 is YNFKEQ in the germline V gene.

This clone was picked up many times. The chain combines TRBV4-3 with TRBJ2-3; D gene uncertain. V was shortened by 4 bases and J by 6 bases, with 20 bases between the two germline ends. The germline V gene has CDR1 LGHNA and CDR2 YSLEER. The CDR3 loop spans 16 amino acids. The CDR3 is CASSRQALPRSDTQYF. The CDR3 DNA reads as TGCGCCAGCAGCCGGCAGGCCCTGCCCCGGTCGGATACGCAGTATTTT.

This clone was counted a few times. V usage is TRBV19 and J usage is TRBJ2-3; 16 bases align to TRBD2. J lost 0 bases, V lost 8 bases, and 8 bases had no gene match. Germline V gene lookup returns CDR1 LNHDA and CDR2 SQIVND (reference sequence). This CDR3 is 18 amino acids long. The CDR3 sequence is CASRGLAGGSLSTDTQYF. CDR3 DNA: TGTGCCAGTCGGGGACTAGCGGGGGGGTCCCTAAGCACAGATACGCAGTATTTT.

CDR3 in amino acids: CASSRLGSTDTQYF. The CDR3 DNA follows: TGTGCCAGCAGCCGACTAGGAAGTACAGATACGCAGTATTTT. The genes are TRBV7-2 and TRBJ2-3, with D perhaps TRBD2 (6 bases). The germline V gene has CDR1 SGHTA and CDR2 FQGNSA. CDR3 length: 14 amino acids. Trimming took 5 bases from V and 3 from J, leaving 12 bases between them. The whole variable domain, remainder taken from reference TRBV7-2 and TRBJ2-3, is GAGVSQSPSNKVTEKGKDVELRCDPISGHTALYWYRQSLGQGLEFLIYFQGNSAPDKSGLPSDRFSAERTGGSVSTLTIQRTQQEDSAVYLCASSRLGSTDTQYFGPGTRLTVL.

The V gene is TRBV11-2, the J gene TRBJ2-3; D unresolved. V lost 4 bases and J lost 0, with 17 bases in between. CDR3 length: 17 residues. Germline V gene data show CDR1 as SGHAT and CDR2 as FQNNGV. CDR3 region: CASSSSSGPRSTDTQYF. The CDR3 nucleotides are TGTGCCAGCAGCTCCAGCTCTGGGCCTAGAAGCACAGATACGCAGTATTTT.

This clone has only a few counts. This rearrangement joins TRBV13 to TRBJ2-3; D is ambiguous. The ends were cut back, 2 bases at V and 0 bases at J, with 9 bases in the middle. The CDR3 totals 15 residues. Germline V gives CDR1 PRHDT, CDR2 FYEKMQ (reference sequence). CDR3 sequence: CASSLRGASTDTQYF. The CDR3, as DNA: TGTGCCAGCAGCTTAAGAGGAGCTAGCACAGATACGCAGTATTTT.

This rearrangement joins TRBV6-1 to TRBJ2-1; a weak D match, TRBD2 (6 bases). The V end was cut by 2 bases, the J end by 6 bases, with 17 bases between. The CDR3 runs to 16 residues. Looked up from germline, CDR1 is MNHNS and CDR2 is SASEGT. The CDR3 sequence is CASSEYLASVGNEQFF. Here the CDR3 DNA reads TGTGCCAGCAGTGAATACCTAGCGTCAGTGGGCAATGAGCAGTTCTTC.

This clone was picked up a small number of times. The V gene is TRBV7-2, the J gene TRBJ1-2; D unclear. Germline V gives CDR1 SGHTA, CDR2 FQGNSA. V lost 1 base and J 4 bases, leaving 10 bases between the germline ends. The CDR3 covers 14 residues. The CDR3 region is CASSLVVQIYGYTF. The CDR3 nucleotides read TGTGCCAGCAGCTTAGTTGTTCAGATCTATGGCTACACCTTC.

This clone was seen a few times. In DNA form, the CDR3 reads TGTGCCAGCTCAGACGTATCCAGGGGAGGAGGCTATGGCTACACCTTC. This encodes CASSDVSRGGGYGYTF. The chain employs TRBV18 and TRBJ1-2; D perhaps matches TRBD1 (6 bases). Germline CDR1 KGHSH, CDR2 LQKENI. V was clipped by 5 bases and J by 4 bases, with 20 bases between them. This CDR3 region has 16 residues.

The gene calls are TRBV30 and TRBJ1-2; possibly TRBD1 for D (6 bases). The CDR3 loop spans 14 amino acids. V lost 6 bases and J 6 bases, leaving 20 bases between the germline ends. The germline V gene has CDR1 GTSNPN and CDR2 SVGIG (reference sequence). The CDR3: CACRVPVTGDGYTF. The CDR3 region has the DNA TGTGCCTGTCGGGTGCCCGTGACAGGAGATGGCTACACCTTC.